This TCR beta chain was obtained from a study of T cell responses to AZD1222 COVID-19 vaccine. Comments on this clone: Its antigen is still unknown.

General study results and limits: In all cases, repertoires were sampled only after the peak T cell response.

The protocol was immunoSEQ multiplex PCR, while the TCRdb copy is restricted to in-frame clones and leaves out a portion. In the table there are 75,000 to 95,000 clones, approximately 85% of which are singletons. Trimming removed 0 bases at V and 1 base at J, with 16 bases between. There are 17 residues in the CDR3. Germline CDR1 and CDR2: SGDLS and YYNGEE. The chain is built from TRBV9 and TRBJ1-2; perhaps TRBD1 as D (6 bases). This clonotype was obtained from an adult in good health. This sample comprised peripheral blood, obtained on day 0 of AZD1222 vaccination. Here the CDR3 DNA reads TGTGCCAGCAGCGTAGCTCGGGCCAGGGGCTTTAACTATGGCTACACCTTC. It specifies CASSVARARGFNYGYTF.